A selection of T cell receptor beta chains follows, all from one sample in a study of OX40 agonist ivuxolimab in advanced cancers. Assay used: immunoSEQ multiplex PCR; TCRdb lists only in-frame clones, some missing. The data show about 22,000 clones, approximately 86% seen once. The starting material was CD4+ or CD8+ T cells sorted from blood, obtained in a trial of the OX40 agonist ivuxolimab. The source of these receptors is an adult with an advanced solid tumor such as melanoma, head and neck, liver or kidney cancer. Both conserved end residues are trimmed from each CDR3. Clone size, where shown, is once, few, many, or a class for clones that have expanded.

abundance: .; v_gene: TRBV6-6; CDR3aa: ASDKGDSPNEKLF
abundance: .; v_gene: TRBV28; CDR3aa: ASSLIPPDGYT
abundance: .; v_gene: TRBV27; CDR3aa: ASSGRDRDYEQY
abundance: .; v_gene: TRBV28; CDR3aa: ASSPPSGIGGETQY
abundance: .; v_gene: TRBV5-1; CDR3aa: ASSFLTSGIPYNEQF
abundance: .; v_gene: TRBV27; CDR3aa: ASTTRTSGRINEQF
abundance: once; v_gene: TRBV4-1; CDR3aa: ASSSGGTYNEQF
abundance: .; v_gene: TRBV7-9; CDR3aa: ASSPSGGHYEQY
abundance: .; v_gene: TRBV25-1; CDR3aa: ASSERGGNQPQH
abundance: .; v_gene: TRBV5-1; CDR3aa: ASSFKWGVYGYT
abundance: once; v_gene: TRBV6-4; CDR3aa: ASSDYHPPASKSEQF
abundance: .; v_gene: TRBV27; CDR3aa: ASSFDGASYNEQF
abundance: .; v_gene: TRBV7-9; CDR3aa: ASGTGRGNQPQH
abundance: .; v_gene: TRBV6-1; CDR3aa: ASSEESVGPYEQY
abundance: .; v_gene: TRBV15; CDR3aa: ATSREQQVQPQH
abundance: .; v_gene: TRBV2; CDR3aa: ASRGLDSYEQY
abundance: .; v_gene: TRBV6-5; CDR3aa: ASSRTSGNNEQF
abundance: .; v_gene: TRBV27; CDR3aa: ASSATGSGANVLT
abundance: .; v_gene: TRBV5-1; CDR3aa: ASSRGTGVDFPYEQY
abundance: .; v_gene: TRBV15; CDR3aa: ATSRDRGGHYEQY
abundance: .; v_gene: TRBV28; CDR3aa: ASREFGQPQH
abundance: .; v_gene: TRBV29-1; CDR3aa: SVSLSTTSTGENQPQH
abundance: .; v_gene: TRBV27; CDR3aa: ASSLKGSSSYEQY
abundance: .; v_gene: TRBV18; CDR3aa: ASSPVRWYEQY
abundance: .; v_gene: TRBV19; CDR3aa: ASSTVHSGHSNQPQH
abundance: .; v_gene: TRBV7-8; CDR3aa: ASSAPRDRKNSNQPQH
abundance: .; v_gene: TRBV2; CDR3aa: ASRGETQY
abundance: .; v_gene: TRBV4-3; CDR3aa: ASSQVSSGSYEQY
abundance: .; v_gene: TRBV14; CDR3aa: ASSQERDSYNEQF
abundance: .; v_gene: TRBV7-3; CDR3aa: ASSSDNEQF
abundance: once; v_gene: TRBV5-1; CDR3aa: ASSPALSGAYEQY
abundance: few; v_gene: TRBV29-1; CDR3aa: SVEEDTHYGYT
abundance: .; v_gene: TRBV28; CDR3aa: ASSLGTYEQY
abundance: few; v_gene: TRBV28; CDR3aa: ASSPPTSSSYEQY
abundance: .; v_gene: TRBV2; CDR3aa: ASSDHGDGSSSPLH
abundance: .; v_gene: TRBV7-2; CDR3aa: ASSQGTILSNQPQH
abundance: .; v_gene: TRBV5-4; CDR3aa: ASSLVGARETQY
abundance: .; v_gene: TRBV11-2; CDR3aa: ASSLAASYEQY
abundance: .; v_gene: TRBV19; CDR3aa: ASSLLDTTEQY
abundance: few; v_gene: TRBV2; CDR3aa: ASSDGSHYGYT
abundance: .; v_gene: TRBV7-3; CDR3aa: ASSLNPGNTIY
abundance: .; v_gene: TRBV7-7; CDR3aa: ASSYRLAGEQF
abundance: .; v_gene: TRBV9; CDR3aa: ASSSTTSGSGELF
abundance: .; v_gene: TRBV28; CDR3aa: ASSPDRRGENTEAF
abundance: .; v_gene: TRBV15; CDR3aa: ATGERGTGYNEQF
abundance: few; v_gene: TRBV6-5; CDR3aa: ASSLYPGGRSPLH
abundance: .; v_gene: TRBV29-1; CDR3aa: SVEAETQY
abundance: .; v_gene: TRBV28; CDR3aa: ASSLYFRTTSGNTIY
abundance: .; v_gene: TRBV19; CDR3aa: ASSTAAGAVDYGYT
abundance: .; v_gene: TRBV19; CDR3aa: ASSIGSTSSYNEQF
abundance: .; v_gene: TRBV7-8; CDR3aa: ASSPVGLNTEAF
abundance: few; v_gene: TRBV6-6; CDR3aa: ASSYVRGGNYGYT
abundance: .; v_gene: TRBV11-2; CDR3aa: ASSLGPGTQPQH
abundance: .; v_gene: TRBV28; CDR3aa: ASSPRGGLSEAF
abundance: .; v_gene: TRBV28; CDR3aa: ASSPLGNSKYNEQF